These T cell receptor beta chains were read from a single sample in a study of early T cells in non-severe SARS-CoV-2 infection. TCRdb re-called the 5' RACE reads through MiXCR, storing one row per CDR3 protein. Found here are about 52,000 distinct CDR3 sequences, approximately 8.4% of them singletons; the top ten hold around 4.2%. Input material: whole blood. These receptors originate from an adult who was a healthcare worker with PCR-confirmed SARS-CoV-2 infection or an uninfected control (not recorded which). The CDR3 runs from the conserved cysteine through the conserved F or W. The order of the fields is J gene, V gene, D gene, clone size, CDR3 DNA, CDR3 protein. The D gene is left open where the match is weak. Size is omitted from some rows. Given values are once, few, many or a class for expanded clones.

J: TRBJ2-1
V: TRBV12-3/TRBV12-4
D: NA
size: many
DNA: TGTGCCAGCAGTTTAAGAGGGCCAGGCGATGAGCAGTTCTTC
CDR3: CASSLRGPGDEQFF

J: TRBJ1-3
V: TRBV14
D: NA
size: few
DNA: TGTGCCAGCAGTTTCAACTACAGTCGTATTGAAGACGGAAACACCATATATTTT
CDR3: CASSFNYSRIEDGNTIYF

J: TRBJ2-1
V: TRBV6-5
D: NA
size: many
DNA: TGTGCCAGGAGCCCCGGGACAACATACAATGAGCAGTTCTTC
CDR3: CARSPGTTYNEQFF

J: TRBJ2-5
V: TRBV14
D: TRBD1
size: few
DNA: TGTGCCAGCAGCCAAGGACAGGGGCCAGGAGAGACCCAGTACTTC
CDR3: CASSQGQGPGETQYF

J: TRBJ2-3
V: TRBV18
D: NA
size: few
DNA: TGTGCCAGCTCCCTCTTAGCGGGCACAGATACGCAGTATTTT
CDR3: CASSLLAGTDTQYF

J: TRBJ2-1
V: TRBV7-9
D: TRBD2
size: few
DNA: TGTGCCAGCAGCTTGGCACTAGCGGAGTACAATGAGCAGTTCTTC
CDR3: CASSLALAEYNEQFF

J: TRBJ2-1
V: TRBV7-2
D: NA
size: NA
DNA: TGTGCCAGCAGCTCGCAGGGGGGAATTCACAATGAGCAGTTCTTC
CDR3: CASSSQGGIHNEQFF

J: TRBJ2-1
V: TRBV20-1
D: TRBD2
size: few
DNA: TGCAGTGTCGTATCAAGCGGGAGAAACAACAATGAGCAGTTCTTC
CDR3: CSVVSSGRNNNEQFF

J: TRBJ2-1
V: TRBV11-2
D: TRBD2
size: many
DNA: TGTGCCAGCAGCTTCGGACTAGTTATTACTGAGCAGTTCTTC
CDR3: CASSFGLVITEQFF

J: TRBJ2-3
V: TRBV20-1
D: NA
size: few
DNA: TGCAGTGCTCCTCTGACAGATACGCAGTATTTT
CDR3: CSAPLTDTQYF

J: TRBJ2-7
V: TRBV6-1
D: TRBD1
size: many
DNA: TGTGCCAGCAGCGTGGACAGGGGTGAGCAGTACTTC
CDR3: CASSVDRGEQYF

J: TRBJ2-2
V: TRBV18
D: NA
size: few
DNA: TGTGCCAGCTCTCATCCGGGCGACGCGAACACCGGGGAGCTGTTTTTT
CDR3: CASSHPGDANTGELFF

J: TRBJ1-3
V: TRBV6-6
D: NA
size: many
DNA: TGTGCCAGCAGTACGTGGGGGACATCTGGAAACACCATATATTTT
CDR3: CASSTWGTSGNTIYF

J: TRBJ2-7
V: TRBV4-1
D: NA
size: few
DNA: TGCGCCAGCAGCCAAGATTTCGGAAAAAGCTCCTACGAGCAGTACTTC
CDR3: CASSQDFGKSSYEQYF

J: TRBJ2-2
V: TRBV7-6
D: TRBD1
size: NA
DNA: TGTGCCAGCAGCTACCGACAGGGGGCCGCGGCCGGGGAGCTGTTTTTT
CDR3: CASSYRQGAAAGELFF

J: TRBJ2-7
V: TRBV6-5
D: TRBD2
size: many
DNA: TGTGCCAGCAGTTACTCTAGCGGGAGGGTCTACGAGCAGTACTTC
CDR3: CASSYSSGRVYEQYF

J: TRBJ2-3
V: TRBV3-1
D: NA
size: few
DNA: TGTGCCAGCAGCCCGCGGGCCCTAACTTCGACAGATACGCAGTATTTT
CDR3: CASSPRALTSTDTQYF

J: TRBJ1-2
V: TRBV6-9
D: NA
size: many
DNA: TGTGCCAGCAATCCTGGAGCAGGGTTAAATGGCTACACCTTC
CDR3: CASNPGAGLNGYTF

J: TRBJ1-1
V: TRBV18
D: TRBD1
size: many
DNA: TGTGCCAGCTCACCGGGACAGGGGAACACTGAAGCTTTCTTT
CDR3: CASSPGQGNTEAFF

J: TRBJ1-1
V: TRBV24-1
D: TRBD1
size: NA
DNA: TGTGCCACCAGTGAGGGGGACAGAATGAACACTGAAGCTTTCTTT
CDR3: CATSEGDRMNTEAFF

J: TRBJ2-5
V: TRBV7-7
D: NA
size: NA
DNA: TGTGCCAGCAGCCCTGGGAAATTAGAGACCCAGTACTTC
CDR3: CASSPGKLETQYF

J: TRBJ2-2
V: TRBV12-3/TRBV12-4
D: NA
size: NA
DNA: TGTGCCAGCAGACCTCCATCGAACACCGGGGAGCTGTTTTTT
CDR3: CASRPPSNTGELFF

J: TRBJ2-3
V: TRBV5-1
D: NA
size: NA
DNA: TGCGCCAGCCGCCACACAGATACGCAGTATTTT
CDR3: CASRHTDTQYF

J: TRBJ2-2
V: TRBV5-6
D: NA
size: NA
DNA: TGTGCCAGCAAAAACACCCAAGGCACCGGGGAGCTGTTTTTT
CDR3: CASKNTQGTGELFF

J: TRBJ2-7
V: TRBV6-6
D: NA
size: few
DNA: TGTGCCAGCGTCAGCTCCTACGAGCAGTACTTC
CDR3: CASVSSYEQYF

J: TRBJ1-1
V: TRBV29-1
D: NA
size: NA
DNA: TGCAGCGTTGTGCGCCAGTCGAACACTGAAGCTTTCTTT
CDR3: CSVVRQSNTEAFF

J: TRBJ2-1
V: TRBV2
D: NA
size: many
DNA: TGTGCCAGCAGCCAGGGCTGGGACAATGAGCAGTTCTTC
CDR3: CASSQGWDNEQFF

J: TRBJ2-3
V: TRBV5-1
D: TRBD2
size: many
DNA: TGCGCCAGCAGCTCCCGGACTAGCGGGAGTCCAGATACGCAGTATTTT
CDR3: CASSSRTSGSPDTQYF

J: TRBJ2-5
V: TRBV20-1
D: TRBD2
size: many
DNA: TGCAGTGCTATCCCCCTTGAGGGAGGGGACCAAGAGACCCAGTACTTC
CDR3: CSAIPLEGGDQETQYF